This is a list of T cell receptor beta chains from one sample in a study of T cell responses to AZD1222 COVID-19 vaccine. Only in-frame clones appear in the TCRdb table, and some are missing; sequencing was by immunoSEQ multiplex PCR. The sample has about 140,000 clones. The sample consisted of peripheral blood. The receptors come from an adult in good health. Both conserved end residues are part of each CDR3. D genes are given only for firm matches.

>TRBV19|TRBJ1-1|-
TGTGCCAGCACCCGAACCGGGGGTAACACTGAAGCTTTCTTT
CASTRTGGNTEAFF
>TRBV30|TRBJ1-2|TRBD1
TGTGCCTGGAGTCAGGGGGAGGTTCCTGGCTACACCTTC
CAWSQGEVPGYTF
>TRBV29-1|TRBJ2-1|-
TGCAGCGCCCTGGGGCGGGCCCAGGACAATGAGCAGTTCTTC
CSALGRAQDNEQFF
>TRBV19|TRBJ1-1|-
TGTGCCAGTAGCCCAAGGGTACGGGACACTGAAGCTTTCTTT
CASSPRVRDTEAFF
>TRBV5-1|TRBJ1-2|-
TGCGCCAGCAGCTTGGAGGGTCCACTGGGGCCTAACTATGGCTACACCTTC
CASSLEGPLGPNYGYTF
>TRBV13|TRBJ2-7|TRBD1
TGTGCCAGCAGCTCCCGGGGGACAGGGAGGAGTGAGCAGTACTTC
CASSSRGTGRSEQYF
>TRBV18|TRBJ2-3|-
TGTGCCAGCTCACCACTGGTCGGGGACCCCCCCTCTACGCAGTATTTT
CASSPLVGDPPSTQYF
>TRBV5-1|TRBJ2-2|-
TGCGCCAGCAGCTTCCCCTTAGGCACCGGGGAGCTGTTTTTT
CASSFPLGTGELFF
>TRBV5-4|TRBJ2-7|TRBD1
TGTGCCAGCAGCACCGGGACAGGGGGAGGGTGGGAGCAGTACTTC
CASSTGTGGGWEQYF
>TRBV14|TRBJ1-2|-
TGTGCCAGCAGCCAAGCCCGCTATGGCTACACCTTC
CASSQARYGYTF
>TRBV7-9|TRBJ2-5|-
TGTGCCAGCAGCTTACCCTGGGACGTGGAGACCCAGTACTTC
CASSLPWDVETQYF
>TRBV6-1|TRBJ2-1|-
TGTGCCAGCAGTGAAGAGGGCCTGTCCTTCAATGAGCAGTTCTTC
CASSEEGLSFNEQFF
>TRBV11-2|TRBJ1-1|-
TGTGCCAGCAATTCGGGGGACATGAACACTGAAGCTTTCTTT
CASNSGDMNTEAFF
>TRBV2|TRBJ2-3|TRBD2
TGTGCCAGCAGTGAAGAACTAGCGGGGGGCCCGTTTACGCAGTATTTT
CASSEELAGGPFTQYF
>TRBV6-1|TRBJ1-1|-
TGTGCCAGCAGTGAAGCCGTAGCTGGGAACACTGAAGCTTTCTTT
CASSEAVAGNTEAFF
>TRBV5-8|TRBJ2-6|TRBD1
TGTGCCAGCAGCCCCGGGACAGGTGGCCCTGGGGCCAACGTCCTGACTTTC
CASSPGTGGPGANVLTF
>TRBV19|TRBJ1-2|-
TGTGCCAGTAGTCCCATCCTCCTCTCCCTGGATGGCTACACCTTC
CASSPILLSLDGYTF
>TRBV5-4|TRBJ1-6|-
TGTGCCAGCAGCTTGGGCCACTCTGACCCAAATAATTCACCCCTCCACTTT
CASSLGHSDPNNSPLHF
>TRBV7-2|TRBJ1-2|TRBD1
TGTGCCAGCAGCTTAGCGACAGGGATCACGGCCTTATACACCTTC
CASSLATGITALYTF
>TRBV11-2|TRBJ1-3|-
TGTGCCAGCAGCTCTCCCGGGGCAAGGGGAGGAAACACCATATATTTT
CASSSPGARGGNTIYF
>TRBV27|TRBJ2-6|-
TGTGCCAGCAGTTTGCGGCGATCTGGGGCCAACGTCCTGACTTTC
CASSLRRSGANVLTF
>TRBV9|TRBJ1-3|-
TGTGCCAGCAGCACCCGGGGGGGGATCTCTGGAAACACCATATATTTT
CASSTRGGISGNTIYF
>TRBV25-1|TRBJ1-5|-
TGTGCCAGCAGCGCCACAGGGAGAGATCAGCCCCAGCATTTT
CASSATGRDQPQHF
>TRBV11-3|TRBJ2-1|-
TGTGCCAGCAGCTTACCCCGGGGAGGCGGACATGAGCAGTTCTTC
CASSLPRGGGHEQFF
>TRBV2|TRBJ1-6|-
TGTGCCAGCAGCACGCGGGCGAGCGGGTCACCCCTCCACTTT
CASSTRASGSPLHF
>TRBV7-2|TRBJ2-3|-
TGTGCCAGCAGCTCCAACGGGCAGGGATCCACAGATACGCAGTATTTT
CASSSNGQGSTDTQYF
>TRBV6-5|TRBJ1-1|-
TGTGCCAGCAGTCTACAGGGTATGAACACTGAAGCTTTCTTT
CASSLQGMNTEAFF
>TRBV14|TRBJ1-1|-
TGTGCCAGCAGCCTCCACAGCGGGATGAACACTGAAGCTTTCTTT
CASSLHSGMNTEAFF
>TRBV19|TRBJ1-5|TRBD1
TGTGCCAGTAGTATAATAGGGACAGGGGCCAATCAGCCCCAGCATTTT
CASSIIGTGANQPQHF
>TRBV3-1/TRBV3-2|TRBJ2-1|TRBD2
TGTGCCAGCAGCCGAGCGGGGTCCTACAATGAGCAGTTCTTC
CASSRAGSYNEQFF
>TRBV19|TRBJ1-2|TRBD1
TGTGCCAGTAGTAATGTGTGGACAGGGGGCCCACTACGGTATGGCTACACCTTC
CASSNVWTGGPLRYGYTF
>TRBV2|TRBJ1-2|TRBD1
TGTGCCAAAGCAAGCCGGACAGGGGGAGGAGGGGGCCATGGCTACACCTTC
CAKASRTGGGGGHGYTF
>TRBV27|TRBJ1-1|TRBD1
TGTGCCAGCACCCGGACAGGAGGGACTGAAGCTTTCTTT
CASTRTGGTEAFF
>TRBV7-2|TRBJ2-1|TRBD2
TGTGCCAGCAGCTTAGGGCGGGGGGGCCAGAATGAGCAGTTCTTC
CASSLGRGGQNEQFF
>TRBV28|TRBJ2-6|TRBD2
TGTGCCAGCAGGGGAGGGACTGGGGCCAACGTCCTGACTTTC
CASRGGTGANVLTF
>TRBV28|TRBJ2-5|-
TGTGCCAGCAGCGGAACGGGAGTTCCCGAGACCCAGTACTTC
CASSGTGVPETQYF
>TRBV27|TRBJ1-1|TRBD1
TGTGCCAGCAGTAAAAGGGGACAGGGGGGAACTGAAGCTTTCTTT
CASSKRGQGGTEAFF
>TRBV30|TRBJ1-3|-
TGTGCCTGCCGGACCTCTGGAAACACCATATATTTT
CACRTSGNTIYF
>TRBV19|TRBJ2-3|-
TGTGCCAGTAGTATCGGGTGGGGGGCCACAGATACGCAGTATTTT
CASSIGWGATDTQYF
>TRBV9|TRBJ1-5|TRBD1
TGTGCCAGCAGCGACCGAACCGGACAGGGGATCAATCAGCCCCAGCATTTT
CASSDRTGQGINQPQHF
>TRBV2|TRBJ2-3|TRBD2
TGTGCCAGCACGCGGGGGGAGGGAGATACGCAGTATTTT
CASTRGEGDTQYF
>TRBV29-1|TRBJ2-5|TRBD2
TGCAGCGGGGGGGGACTACGAGAGACCCAGTACTTC
CSGGGLRETQYF
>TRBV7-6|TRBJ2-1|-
TGTGCCAGCAGCTTAGGAGGGGGGGGGAGCTCCTACAATGAGCAGTTCTTC
CASSLGGGGSSYNEQFF
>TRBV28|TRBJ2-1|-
TGTGCCAACTCAGGGAAATGGGGTTACAATGAGCAGTTCTTC
CANSGKWGYNEQFF
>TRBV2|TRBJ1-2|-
TGTGCCAGCAGTGACCCTGCATCGGTGGGTGGCTACACCTTC
CASSDPASVGGYTF
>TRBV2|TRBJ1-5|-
TGTGCCAGCAGTCCCGGGCCTTTGAGCAATCAGCCCCAGCATTTT
CASSPGPLSNQPQHF
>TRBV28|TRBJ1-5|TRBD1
TGTGCCAGCAGTAATCCGGGACAGATAATTCAGCCCCAGCATTTT
CASSNPGQIIQPQHF
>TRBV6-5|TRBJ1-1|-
TGTGCCAGCAACAAGGGGGTTTCCACTGAAGCTTTCTTT
CASNKGVSTEAFF
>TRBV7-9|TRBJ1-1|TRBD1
TGTGCCAGCAGCTTAGTGGGGACAGGGGGAGTTCGAATGCTCGCTTTCTTT
CASSLVGTGGVRMLAFF
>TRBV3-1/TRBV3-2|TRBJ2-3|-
TGTGCCAGCAGCCCCGGCGCAGGTAGCACAGATACGCAGTATTTT
CASSPGAGSTDTQYF
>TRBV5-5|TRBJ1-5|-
TGTGCCAGCAGCTCCCTAGGCGGGAGTCAGCCCCAGCATTTT
CASSSLGGSQPQHF
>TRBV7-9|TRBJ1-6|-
TGTGCCAGCAGCCCCGCCGGCCGCTCCTATAATTCACCCCTCCACTTT
CASSPAGRSYNSPLHF
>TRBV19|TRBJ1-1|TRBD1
TGTGCCAGTAGCCTCAGGGGGAGGAACACTGAAGCTTTCTTT
CASSLRGRNTEAFF
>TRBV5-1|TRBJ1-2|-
TGCGCCAGCAGCTTGAGGACGGGGGGAGTCGATGGCTACACCTTC
CASSLRTGGVDGYTF
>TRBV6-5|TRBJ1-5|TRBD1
TGTGCCAGCAGGCAGGGGGAAGGCGGTCAGCCCCAGCATTTT
CASRQGEGGQPQHF